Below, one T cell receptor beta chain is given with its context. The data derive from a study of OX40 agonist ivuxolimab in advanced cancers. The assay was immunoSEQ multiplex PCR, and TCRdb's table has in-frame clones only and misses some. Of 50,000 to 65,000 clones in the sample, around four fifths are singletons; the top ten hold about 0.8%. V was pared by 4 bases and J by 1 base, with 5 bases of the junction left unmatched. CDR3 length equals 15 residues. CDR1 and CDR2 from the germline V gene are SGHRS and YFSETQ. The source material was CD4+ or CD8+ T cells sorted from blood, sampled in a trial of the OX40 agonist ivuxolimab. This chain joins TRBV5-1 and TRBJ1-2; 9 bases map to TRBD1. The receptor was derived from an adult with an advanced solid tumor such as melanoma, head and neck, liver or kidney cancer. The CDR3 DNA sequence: TGCGCCAGCAGCATCGGGACAGGGAATAACTATGGCTACACCTTC. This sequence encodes CASSIGTGNNYGYTF.